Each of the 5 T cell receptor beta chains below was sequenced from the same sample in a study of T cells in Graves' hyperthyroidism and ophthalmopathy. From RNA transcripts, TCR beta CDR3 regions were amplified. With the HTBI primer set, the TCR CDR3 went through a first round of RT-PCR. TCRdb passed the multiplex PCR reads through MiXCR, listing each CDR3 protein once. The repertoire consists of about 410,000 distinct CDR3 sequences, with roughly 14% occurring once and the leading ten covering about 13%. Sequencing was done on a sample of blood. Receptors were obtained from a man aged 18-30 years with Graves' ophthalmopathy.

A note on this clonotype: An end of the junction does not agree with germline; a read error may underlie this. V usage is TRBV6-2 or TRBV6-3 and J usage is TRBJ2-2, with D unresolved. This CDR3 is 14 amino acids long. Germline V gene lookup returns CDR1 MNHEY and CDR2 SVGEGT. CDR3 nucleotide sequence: TGTGCCAGCAGTTCTCAGCACCTCACCGAGGAGCTGTTTTTT. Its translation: CASSSQHLTEELFF.

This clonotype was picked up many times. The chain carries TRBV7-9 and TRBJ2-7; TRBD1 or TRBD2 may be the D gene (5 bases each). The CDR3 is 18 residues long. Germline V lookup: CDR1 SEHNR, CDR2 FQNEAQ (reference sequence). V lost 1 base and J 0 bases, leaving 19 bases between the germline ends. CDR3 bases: TGTGCCAGCAGCTTAGTCGCAGGGTACAGCGGAAGCTCCTACGAGCAGTACTTC. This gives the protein CASSLVAGYSGSSYEQYF.

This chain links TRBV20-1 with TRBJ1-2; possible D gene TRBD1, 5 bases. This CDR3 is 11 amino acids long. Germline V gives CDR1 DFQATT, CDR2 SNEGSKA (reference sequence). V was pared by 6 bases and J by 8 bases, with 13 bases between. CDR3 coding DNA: TGCAGTGCGTATCGGGGGGAAGGCTACACCTTC. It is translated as CSAYRGEGYTF.

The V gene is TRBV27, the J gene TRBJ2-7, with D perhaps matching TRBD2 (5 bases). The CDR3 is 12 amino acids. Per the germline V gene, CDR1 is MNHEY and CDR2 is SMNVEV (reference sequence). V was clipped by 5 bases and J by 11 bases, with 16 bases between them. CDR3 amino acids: CASSPKSGSEYF. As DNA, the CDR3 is TGTGCCAGCAGTCCAAAGTCGGGAAGCGAGTACTTC.

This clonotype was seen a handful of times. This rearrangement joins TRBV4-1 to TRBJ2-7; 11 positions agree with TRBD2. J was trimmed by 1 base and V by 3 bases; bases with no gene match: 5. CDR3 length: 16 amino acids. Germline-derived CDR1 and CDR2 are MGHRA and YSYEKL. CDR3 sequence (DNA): TGCGCCAGCAGCCAGAATAGCGGGGGGGCATCCTACGAGCAGTACTTC. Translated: CASSQNSGGASYEQYF.